These T cell receptor beta chains were read from a single sample in a study of graft-versus-host responses after intestinal transplantation. TCRdb's table, derived via immunoSEQ multiplex PCR, lists solely in-frame clones and lacks some. The sample lists about 15,000 clones, roughly two fifths occurring once. This material consisted of alloreactive CD8+ T cells from a mixed lymphocyte reaction culture, taken before intestinal transplant. These TCRs come from a human patient who received an intestinal transplant. CDR3s include the opening cysteine and the closing phenylalanine or tryptophan. A D gene is named only where the DNA matches it firmly. The listing skips clone size in some rows; elsewhere it reads once, few, many or a size class.

cdr3_nt,cdr3_aa,clone_size,v_call,j_call,d_call
TGTGCCATCAGTGAGTCGGAGGACAGGGTCGCCTACGAGCAGTACTTC,CAISESEDRVAYEQYF,few,TRBV10-3,TRBJ2-7,TRBD1
TGCGCCAGCAGCCCCCTTTATATGGGATTGGCGGGAGGAGGAAAGAACACCGGGGAGCTGTTTTTT,CASSPLYMGLAGGGKNTGELFF,few,TRBV4-1,TRBJ2-2,TRBD2
TGCGCCAGCAGCCAAGGACAGGGGGCCGGGGAGCTGTTTTTT,CASSQGQGAGELFF,.,TRBV5-1,TRBJ2-2,TRBD1
TGTGCCAGCAGCCAAGATGTCGGTGGTGAGCAGTTCTTC,CASSQDVGGEQFF,few,TRBV14,TRBJ2-1,.
TGTGCCTGGAGCGTACAGTTGGGCGCCGGGGAGCTGTTTTTT,CAWSVQLGAGELFF,.,TRBV30,TRBJ2-2,.
TGTGCCAGCAGCAAAGCGGACAGGCCTAGCGACACTGAAGCTTTCTTT,CASSKADRPSDTEAFF,medium-sized,TRBV21-1,TRBJ1-1,.
TGTGCCAGCAGTGGGACTAGCGGGATTGGAACCTACAATGAGCAGTTCTTC,CASSGTSGIGTYNEQFF,.,TRBV2,TRBJ2-1,TRBD2
TGTGCCAGCGGATCCAGGGGGCCCTACGAGCAGTACTTC,CASGSRGPYEQYF,few,TRBV6-5,TRBJ2-7,TRBD1
TGTGCCAGCAGCTTGAGGGCTAGCACCGCCTACGAGCAGTACTTC,CASSLRASTAYEQYF,.,TRBV11-2,TRBJ2-7,.
TGCAGCGTTGGAGGGGGCTCCTACAATGAGCAGTTCTTC,CSVGGGSYNEQFF,medium-sized,TRBV29-1,TRBJ2-1,.
TGCAGCGTTGACGGTGTGTGGGAAGAGGGGGCGGAAGTATTCTATGGCTACACCTTC,CSVDGVWEEGAEVFYGYTF,once,TRBV29-1,TRBJ1-2,TRBD1
TGCGCCAGCAGCCAACCTAATACGGACAATACGCAGTATTTT,CASSQPNTDNTQYF,medium-sized,TRBV4-1,TRBJ2-3,.
TGTGCCAGCAGCGTAGATGGAGGGGACGAGCAGTACTTC,CASSVDGGDEQYF,.,TRBV9,TRBJ2-7,.
TGTGCCAGCAGCTGGGGGACTAGCGGGAGCCTCTACAATGAGCAGTTCTTC,CASSWGTSGSLYNEQFF,.,TRBV5-8,TRBJ2-1,TRBD2
TGTGCCAGCAGTTTCCCGGGGGCCTACGAGCAGTACTTC,CASSFPGAYEQYF,few,TRBV28,TRBJ2-7,.
TGTGCCAGCTCACCAAGAGGGGACAGGGTTGCAGATACGCAGTATTTT,CASSPRGDRVADTQYF,.,TRBV18,TRBJ2-3,TRBD1
TGCGCCAGCAACCAGGGGGGCAATGAGCAGTTCTTC,CASNQGGNEQFF,.,TRBV4-1,TRBJ2-1,.
TGTGCCAGCAGCAACAGGGGGAGAAGCTACGAGCAGTACTTC,CASSNRGRSYEQYF,.,TRBV6-1,TRBJ2-7,TRBD1
TGTGCCAGCAGTTTTGGAGCGACCTACAATGAGCAGTTCTTC,CASSFGATYNEQFF,.,TRBV27,TRBJ2-1,.
TGTGCCAGCAGTGAAGGCACTAGCGGAAACACCGGGGAGCTGTTTTTT,CASSEGTSGNTGELFF,.,TRBV25-1,TRBJ2-2,TRBD2
TGTGCCAGCAGTTCGACAGGTTCTGGAAACACCATATATTTT,CASSSTGSGNTIYF,.,TRBV27,TRBJ1-3,.
TGCGCCAGCAGCTTGTTTTCGGGAGGGGAGGACATTCAGTACTTC,CASSLFSGGEDIQYF,.,TRBV5-1,TRBJ2-4,TRBD2
TGCGCCAGCAGCTTGGTGGGGGGGGTCGCTGGGGCCAACGTCCTGACTTTC,CASSLVGGVAGANVLTF,once,TRBV5-1,TRBJ2-6,TRBD2
TGTGCCAGCAGTTTCGGGCAGGGGTATCTCTACGAGCAGTACTTC,CASSFGQGYLYEQYF,few,TRBV28,TRBJ2-7,.
TGCGCCAGCAGCCAACTAGCGAGCTCCTACAATGAGCAGTTCTTC,CASSQLASSYNEQFF,.,TRBV4-1,TRBJ2-1,.
TGCGCCAGCAGCCCGGGACTAGGGGGAGATACGCAGTATTTT,CASSPGLGGDTQYF,.,TRBV5-1,TRBJ2-3,TRBD2
TGTGCCAGCAGAGCGCAGGGATCGGCACCCCTCCACTTT,CASRAQGSAPLHF,medium-sized,TRBV5-4,TRBJ1-6,.
TGTGCCAGCAGCAGACAGGGACTGCTCACAGATACGCAGTATTTT,CASSRQGLLTDTQYF,.,TRBV21-1,TRBJ2-3,.
TGTGCCACCATTACAGGTTCTTATAATTCACCCCTCCACTTT,CATITGSYNSPLHF,few,TRBV6-1,TRBJ1-6,.
TGTGCCAGCATACCGGGACAGGGAAATTCACCCCTCCACTTT,CASIPGQGNSPLHF,.,TRBV6-1,TRBJ1-6,TRBD1
TGTGCCAGCAGTTTTTTTACTGGTAGCTCCTACGAGCAGTACTTC,CASSFFTGSSYEQYF,few,TRBV27,TRBJ2-7,.
TGTGCCAGCAGTTTGCGGGAGTACACCGGGGAGCTGTTTTTT,CASSLREYTGELFF,few,TRBV27,TRBJ2-2,TRBD2
TGTGCCAGCAGTTACGGACAGTTTTCTGGCTACACCTTC,CASSYGQFSGYTF,.,TRBV27,TRBJ1-2,.
TGTGCCAGCAGGGCCGGTGAGGAGAATGAGCAGTTCTTC,CASRAGEENEQFF,.,TRBV2,TRBJ2-1,.
TGTGCCTGGAGTGTATTATCGGGGTGGAACACTGAAGCTTTCTTT,CAWSVLSGWNTEAFF,few,TRBV30,TRBJ1-1,.
TGCAGCGTGGCAAAGAACACTGAAGCTTTCTTT,CSVAKNTEAFF,.,TRBV29-1,TRBJ1-1,.
TGTGCCATCAGGCGGGCCGCAGATACGCAGTATTTT,CAIRRAADTQYF,few,TRBV10-3,TRBJ2-3,.
TGTGCCAGCCCTGGAGCCTATGGCTACACCTTC,CASPGAYGYTF,few,TRBV2,TRBJ1-2,.
TGCGCCAGCAGCCAAGATCTGAGTAGCGTCTACGAGCAGTACTTC,CASSQDLSSVYEQYF,.,TRBV4-1,TRBJ2-7,.
TGTGCCAGCAGCTCCGGGACTAGCGGGACCAATGAGCAGTTCTTC,CASSSGTSGTNEQFF,few,TRBV7-9,TRBJ2-1,TRBD2